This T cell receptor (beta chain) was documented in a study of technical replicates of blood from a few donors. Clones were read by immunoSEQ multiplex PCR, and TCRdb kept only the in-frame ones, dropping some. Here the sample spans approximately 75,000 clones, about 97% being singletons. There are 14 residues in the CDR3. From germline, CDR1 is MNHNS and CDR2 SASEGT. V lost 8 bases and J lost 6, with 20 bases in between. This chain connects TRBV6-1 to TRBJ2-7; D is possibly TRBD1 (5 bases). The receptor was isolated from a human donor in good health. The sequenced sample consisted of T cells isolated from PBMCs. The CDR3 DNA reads TGTGCCAGCTATCTGCAGGGTTCTTTTACCGAGCAGTACTTC. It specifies CASYLQGSFTEQYF.